This T cell receptor (beta chain) came from a study of Ad26.COV2.S vaccination and SARS-CoV-2 variants. V shed 3 bases and J 8 bases; nucleotides not matched to a gene: 6. CDR3 length equals 14 residues. Germline V lookup: CDR1 SGHVS, CDR2 FQNEAQ. Generated by immunoSEQ multiplex PCR, the TCRdb table keeps only in-frame clones and is missing some. Of roughly 680,000 clones listed, around 90% are singletons. Treatment described: some 19 received Ad26.COV2.S at low or high dose, single or two shots; 5 received placebo; per-sample allocation not given. Samples came from day 63 after the first vaccine or placebo injection. Study-level findings and limits: Measurements of TCR breadth and depth may have given underestimates of the total T cell responses.

On this clone itself: Its antigen is unidentified.

This chain links TRBV7-8 with TRBJ2-1, with TRBD2 matching 8 bases. The receptor was isolated from a person aged 18-60 years who received the Ad26.COV2.S COVID-19 vaccine or a placebo. The material sequenced was peripheral blood, taken in a trial of Ad26.COV2.S vaccine versus placebo. CDR3 sequence: CASSFIAGIYEQFF. DNA for the CDR3: TGTGCCAGCAGCTTCATAGCGGGGATTTATGAGCAGTTCTTC.